One and the same sample provided the 11 T cell receptor beta chains below, sequenced in a study of blood T cell repertoires in COVID-19. Method: immunoSEQ multiplex PCR; TCRdb's copy keeps in-frame clones and lacks some. The table shows around 110,000 clones, with over 75% occurring only once. Sequencing was performed on peripheral blood. Every receptor here comes from a woman in her seventies with acute or convalescent COVID-19.

J is TRBJ2-2 and V is TRBV5-1, with 8 bases that match TRBD1. V lost 4 bases to trimming and J lost 2 bases; unmatched junction nucleotides: 7. CDR1 SGHRS and CDR2 YFSETQ come from the germline V gene. This CDR3 has 16 amino acids. The CDR3 coding sequence is TGCGCCAGCAGCCATGGACAGGGTTTTAACACCGGGGAGCTGTTTTTT. Encoded protein: CASSHGQGFNTGELFF.

V usage is TRBV15 and J usage is TRBJ1-1, with D tentatively TRBD1 (5 bases). The germline gives CDR1 LNHNV, CDR2 YYDKDF (reference sequence). The CDR3 loop spans 15 amino acids. Trimming cost V 6 bases and J 1 base, with 15 bases left between them. In DNA form, the CDR3 reads TGTGCCACCAGACCCGACAGTCTCAGGAACACTGAAGCTTTCTTT. Its translation: CATRPDSLRNTEAFF. Complete variable domain (other parts from reference TRBV15 and TRBJ1-1): DAMVIQNPRYQVTQFGKPVTLSCSQTLNHNVMYWYQQKSSQAPKLLFHYYDKDFNNEADTPDNFQSRRPNTSFCFLDIRSPGLGDTAMYLCATRPDSLRNTEAFFGQGTRLTVV.

The rearrangement links TRBV7-8 to TRBJ1-2, with D hard to call. The ends were cut back, 8 bases at V and 3 bases at J, with 16 bases in the middle. The V gene's germline CDR1 is SGHVS and CDR2 FQNEAQ. The CDR3 is 14 residues long. CDR3 region: CASHNFLGDYGYTF. CDR3 sequence (DNA): TGTGCCAGCCACAATTTTCTTGGTGACTATGGCTACACCTTC.

The J gene is TRBJ2-7, the V gene TRBV11-3; 10 bases are shared with TRBD1. V lost 4 bases and J lost 5; bases outside the gene matches: 5. Per the germline V gene, CDR1 is SGHNT and CDR2 is YENEEA. This CDR3 contains 14 residues. The CDR3 bases are TGTGCCAGCAGCTACGCCGGGACAGGGGACGAGCAGTACGTC. This gives the protein CASSYAGTGDEQYV.

The chain links TRBV19 to TRBJ1-5, with a possible D match to TRBD1 (5 bases). Germline V gene data show CDR1 as LNHDA and CDR2 as SQIVND (reference sequence). V gave up 5 bases and J gave up 7 bases, with 18 bases separating them. The CDR3 spans 15 residues. The CDR3 sequence: CASSLWLGGRQPQHF. The CDR3 coding sequence is TGTGCCAGTAGTCTTTGGCTCGGGGGACGGCAGCCCCAGCATTTT.

This clone was seen only once. The chain joins TRBV30 to TRBJ1-1; D might be TRBD1 (5 bases). Germline CDR1 and CDR2: GTSNPN and SVGIG (reference sequence). The CDR3 sequence is 13 residues long. Trimming removed 1 base from V and 4 bases from J, with 10 bases in between. For the CDR3, the DNA is TGTGCCTGGAGTGCCATGGGGCCCACTGAAGCTTTCTTT. Translation gives CAWSAMGPTEAFF.

This chain links TRBV30 with TRBJ1-6; 7 bases are shared with TRBD1. Germline V gene data show CDR1 as GTSNPN and CDR2 as SVGIG (reference sequence). The CDR3 is 14 residues long. CDR3 loop: CAHQIGTEYSPLHF. Written as DNA, the CDR3 is TGTGCACACCAAATCGGGACAGAATATTCACCCCTCCACTTT.

The V and J genes are TRBV27 and TRBJ1-2; TRBD1 aligns across 8 bases. V lost 5 bases to trimming and J lost 2 bases; unmatched junction nucleotides: 10. The CDR3 runs to 16 residues. Germline V gene sequence: CDR1 MNHEY, CDR2 SMNVEV (reference sequence). CDR3 nucleotide sequence: TGTGCCAGCAGTCCTGACGACAGGGGACGAAACTATGGCTACACCTTC. Its translation is CASSPDDRGRNYGYTF.

V gene TRBV27 combines with J gene TRBJ2-5; D remains ambiguous. This CDR3 has 14 residues. The germline V gene encodes CDR1 MNHEY and CDR2 SMNVEV (reference sequence). The V end lost 6 bases, the J end lost 2 bases, and 13 bases lay between the germline ends. The CDR3 region is CASSQTAVQETQYF. CDR3 bases: TGTGCCAGCAGCCAAACGGCGGTTCAAGAGACCCAGTACTTC.

The chain employs TRBV19 and TRBJ2-5; 9 bases map to TRBD1. The CDR3 runs 15 residues. Germline CDR1 is LNHDA and CDR2 is SQIVND (reference sequence). V shed 2 bases, J shed 7 bases, and the junction held 8 bases outside the gene matches. The CDR3 sequence: CASSIWVGTGMTQYF. CDR3 nucleotides: TGTGCCAGTAGTATATGGGTCGGGACAGGGATGACCCAGTACTTC.

J is TRBJ1-1 and V is TRBV19; 9 bases fit TRBD1. CDR3 length equals 13 residues. Germline lookup yields CDR1 LNHDA and CDR2 SQIVND (reference sequence). V gave up 4 bases and J gave up 7 bases; unmatched junction bases: 4. This CDR3 is CASSTGQGLEAFF. CDR3 bases: TGTGCCAGTAGTACCGGACAGGGGCTTGAAGCTTTCTTT. Together with reference TRBV19 and TRBJ1-1, the CDR3 gives the full variable domain: DGGITQSPKYLFRKEGQNVTLSCEQNLNHDAMYWYRQDPGQGLRLIYYSQIVNDFQKGDIAEGYSVSREKKESFPLTVTSAQKNPTAFYLCASSTGQGLEAFFGQGTRLTVV.